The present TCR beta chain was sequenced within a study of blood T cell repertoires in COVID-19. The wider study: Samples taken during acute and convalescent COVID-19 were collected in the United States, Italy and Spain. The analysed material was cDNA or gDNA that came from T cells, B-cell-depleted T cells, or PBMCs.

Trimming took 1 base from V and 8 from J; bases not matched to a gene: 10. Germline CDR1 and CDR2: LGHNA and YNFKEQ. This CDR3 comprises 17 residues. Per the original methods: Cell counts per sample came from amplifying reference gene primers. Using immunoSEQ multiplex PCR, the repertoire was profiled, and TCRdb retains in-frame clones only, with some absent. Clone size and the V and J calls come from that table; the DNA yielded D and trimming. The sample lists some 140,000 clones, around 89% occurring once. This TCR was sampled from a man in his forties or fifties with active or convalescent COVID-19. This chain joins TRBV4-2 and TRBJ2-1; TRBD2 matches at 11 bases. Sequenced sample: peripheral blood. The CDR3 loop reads CASSQVGSGGAYDEQFF. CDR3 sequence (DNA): TGTGCCAGCAGCCAAGTAGGTAGCGGGGGGGCCTATGATGAGCAGTTCTTC.